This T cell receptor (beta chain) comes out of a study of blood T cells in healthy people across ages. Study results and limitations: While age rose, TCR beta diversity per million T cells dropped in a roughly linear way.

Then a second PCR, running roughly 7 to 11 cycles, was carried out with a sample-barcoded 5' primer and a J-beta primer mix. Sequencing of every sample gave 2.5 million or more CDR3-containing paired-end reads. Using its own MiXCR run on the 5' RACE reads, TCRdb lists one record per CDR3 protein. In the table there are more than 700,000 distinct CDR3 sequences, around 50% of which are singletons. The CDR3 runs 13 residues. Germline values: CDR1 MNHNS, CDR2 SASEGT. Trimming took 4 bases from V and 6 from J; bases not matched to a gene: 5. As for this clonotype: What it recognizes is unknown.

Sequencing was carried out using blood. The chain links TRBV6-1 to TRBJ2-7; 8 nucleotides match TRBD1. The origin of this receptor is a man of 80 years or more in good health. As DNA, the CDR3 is TGTGCCAGCAGTGCAGGGGGCCCGCCCGAGCAGTACTTC. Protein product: CASSAGGPPEQYF.